This entry is about one T cell receptor beta chain. This record belongs to a study of T cell changes during pregnancy in multiple sclerosis. Some clones are missing from TCRdb's copy, which holds only in-frame ones; the method was immunoSEQ multiplex PCR. The table lists over 35,000 clones, about 90% of them singletons. CDR3 length equals 10 residues. The V and J ends lost 0 bases and 10 bases respectively, with 4 bases between them. Per germline, CDR1 GTSNPN and CDR2 SVGIG (reference sequence). The sequenced sample was CD8+ T cells from peripheral blood mononuclear cells, obtained in the first trimester of pregnancy. The receptor was derived from a female donor with multiple sclerosis, enrolled in a pregnancy study. The chain uses TRBV30 and TRBJ2-1; D is unclear. The CDR3 nucleotides read TGTGCCTGGAGTGTAATAGAGCAGTTCTTC. Its protein is CAWSVIEQFF.